What follows describes a single TCR beta chain. Its antigen is still unknown. The data are from a study of cytotoxic CD8 clonotypes in ibrutinib-treated CLL. Study overall: The response samples were taken once patients had been treated for a median of around eleven months, range 6 to 36. Sequenced samples delivered averages of 250,000 to 300,000 productive templates and around 94,000 productive rearrangements. The study, taken as a whole, reports: Clonality correlated strongly with circulating CD8+ T cells and exceeded age-matched healthy donors at baseline. The study found public clonotypes uncommon, contracting or stable on treatment.

Only in-frame clones appear in the TCRdb table, and some are missing; sequencing was by immunoSEQ multiplex PCR. The data contain some 140,000 clones, around four fifths of them seen just once; the ten biggest clones take up 2.5% to 3.5%. Losses at the gene ends were 4 bases for V and 8 bases for J; bases not matched to a gene: 10. Germline V gives CDR1 SQVTM, CDR2 ANQGSEA. CDR3 length: 13 amino acids. The gene calls are TRBV29-1 and TRBJ1-1, with 7 positions matching TRBD1. Source: PBMCs, taken after 24 months of ibrutinib treatment. The clonotype originates from a human donor with chronic lymphocytic leukemia. The CDR3 is CSVGATGAVEAFF. CDR3 DNA: TGCAGCGTTGGTGCCACAGGGGCGGTCGAAGCTTTCTTT.